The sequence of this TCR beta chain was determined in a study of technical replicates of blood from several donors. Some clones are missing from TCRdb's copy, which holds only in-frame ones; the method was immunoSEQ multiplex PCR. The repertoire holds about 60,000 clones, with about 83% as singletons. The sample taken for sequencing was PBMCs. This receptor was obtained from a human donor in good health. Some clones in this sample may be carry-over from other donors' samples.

The CDR3 here is CASSLLGHPNYGYTF. DNA for the CDR3: TGCGCCAGCAGCCTCTTGGGACATCCTAACTATGGCTACACCTTC. The V gene is TRBV4-1, the J gene TRBJ1-2; TRBD1 might be the D (6 bases). This CDR3 spans 15 amino acids. V lost 4 bases, J lost 0 bases, and 12 bases lay in between. Germline CDR1 MGHRA, CDR2 YSYEKL.